Shown below are 26 T cell receptor beta chains from a single sample sequenced in a study of OX40 agonist ivuxolimab in advanced cancers. Profiled with immunoSEQ multiplex PCR; TCRdb holds only in-frame clones, not every one. Altogether about 70,000 clones are present, more than 80% being singletons, with the ten largest covering more than 4.5%. Sequences were derived from CD4+ or CD8+ T cells sorted from blood, sampled in a trial of the OX40 agonist ivuxolimab. Receptors were obtained from an adult with an advanced solid tumor such as melanoma, head and neck, liver or kidney cancer.

V usage is TRBV6-5 and J usage is TRBJ2-3, with 8 bases matching TRBD2. Trimming cost V 6 bases and J 15 bases; bases outside gene matches: 11. Germline loops: CDR1 MNHEY, CDR2 SVGAGI. This CDR3 is 12 amino acids long. The CDR3 loop reads CASRPPSGRLYF. In nucleotides, the CDR3 is TGTGCCAGCAGGCCTCCTAGCGGGCGTCTTTATTTT.

CDR3 sequence: CASSGGIVHNEQFF. DNA of the CDR3: TGTGCCAGCAGCGGTGGTATCGTCCACAATGAGCAGTTCTTC. The chain is built from TRBV28 and TRBJ2-1; D call uncertain. Between the trimmed V and J ends, which lost 6 bases and 5 bases, there was a span of 14 bases. The CDR3 is made up of 14 amino acids. CDR1 is MDHEN, CDR2 SYDVKM, per germline.

The rearrangement uses TRBV20-1 and TRBJ1-4; D is uncertain. Germline lookup yields CDR1 DFQATT and CDR2 SNEGSKA (reference sequence). There are 11 residues in the CDR3. V lost 6 bases and J 8 bases, leaving 10 bases between the germline ends. The DNA for the CDR3 is TGCAGTGCAAGTGGAAAAGAAAAACTGTTTTTT. This translates into CSASGKEKLFF.

This sequence joins TRBV7-3 and TRBJ2-1; 8 bases match TRBD2. CDR3 length: 12 amino acids. CDR1 and CDR2 from the germline V gene are SGHTA and FQGTGA. J lost 10 bases, V lost 5 bases, and 4 bases had no gene match. The CDR3 nucleotides are TGTGCCAGCAGCCTGATAGCGGGGGAGCAGTTCTTC. It encodes CASSLIAGEQFF.

This chain links TRBV2 with TRBJ1-5; tentative D call: TRBD1 (6 bases). Germline V gene sequence: CDR1 SNHLY, CDR2 FYNNEI. CDR3 size: 15 residues. V was trimmed by 6 bases and J by 3 bases, leaving 15 bases between them. In nucleotides, the CDR3 is TGTGCCAGCAGGTCATTGGGGGCAGACAATCAGCCCCAGCATTTT. Translating it yields CASRSLGADNQPQHF.

J is TRBJ1-4 and V is TRBV27; TRBD1 might be the D (6 bases). The CDR3 is 16 amino acids. From germline, CDR1 is MNHEY and CDR2 SMNVEV (reference sequence). Deletions cut 3 bases from V and 8 bases from J, with 19 bases between. CDR3 in DNA: TGTGCCAGCAGTTTGGGCTTTGGGGGGCTCGGCGAAAAACTGTTTTTT. Protein product: CASSLGFGGLGEKLFF.

The V call is TRBV28, the J call TRBJ1-2; 9 nucleotides match TRBD1. The germline V gene encodes CDR1 MDHEN and CDR2 SYDVKM. V lost 6 bases to trimming and J lost 4 bases; unmatched junction nucleotides: 15. The CDR3 length is 17 residues. The CDR3 protein is CASSPAGQGKWAYGYTF. For the CDR3, the DNA is TGTGCCAGCAGCCCCGCGGGACAGGGTAAATGGGCCTATGGCTACACCTTC.

The chain links TRBV5-1 to TRBJ2-5, with TRBD1 matching over 12 bases. The CDR3 is made up of 15 amino acids. Germline V gene data show CDR1 as SGHRS and CDR2 as YFSETQ. After removal of 4 bases from V and 5 bases from J, the junction contained 6 bases not matched to a gene. The CDR3 sequence: CASSAGQGAPETQYF. The CDR3 DNA is TGCGCCAGCAGCGCGGGACAGGGGGCGCCTGAGACCCAGTACTTC.

V gene TRBV6-1 combines with J gene TRBJ1-6; the D is unclear. CDR1 is MNHNS and CDR2 is SASEGT in the germline V gene. V gave up 7 bases and J gave up 0 bases, with 10 bases separating them. This CDR3 spans 15 amino acids. CDR3 region: CASMEGTSYNSPLHF. The CDR3 DNA reads TGTGCCAGCATGGAGGGCACCTCCTATAATTCACCCCTCCACTTT.

This clone was picked up a small number of times. The genes are TRBV11-3 and TRBJ1-1; TRBD1 might be the D (6 bases). The CDR3 contains 15 residues. Between the trimmed V and J ends, which lost 1 base and 1 base, there was a span of 10 bases. Germline V gene data show CDR1 as SGHNT and CDR2 as YENEEA. The chain's CDR3 is CASSLGRTANTEAFF. In DNA form, the CDR3 reads TGTGCCAGCAGCTTAGGGCGGACAGCGAACACTGAAGCTTTCTTT.

This chain joins TRBV18 and TRBJ2-2; D not certain. With 5 bases removed from V and 0 bases from J, the gap between germline ends came to 4 bases. Germline V lookup: CDR1 KGHSH, CDR2 LQKENI. The CDR3 is 13 amino acids. The CDR3 coding sequence is TGTGCCAGCTCAACTTCGAACACCGGGGAGCTGTTTTTT. Translated: CASSTSNTGELFF.

The V call is TRBV10-1, the J call TRBJ2-2; D remains ambiguous. Per the germline V gene, CDR1 is WNHNN and CDR2 is SYGVQD (reference sequence). This CDR3 spans 12 amino acids. V shed 2 bases and J shed 2 bases, with 0 bases lying between them. CDR3 sequence: CASSENTGELFF. The CDR3 DNA follows: TGCGCCAGCAGTGAGAACACCGGGGAGCTGTTTTTT.

A single count supports this clone. The chain carries TRBV6-6 and TRBJ2-3; 15 bases line up with TRBD2. This CDR3 is 16 amino acids long. V lost 6 bases and J lost 5; bases outside the gene matches: 6. The V gene's germline CDR1 is MNHNY and CDR2 SVGAGI (reference sequence). CDR3 sequence reads: CASSRGLAGGQDTQYF. CDR3 coding DNA: TGTGCCAGCAGCCGCGGACTAGCGGGAGGGCAAGATACGCAGTATTTT.

The CDR3 DNA sequence: TGTGCCAGTAGTGGGAGACAGGGGGGAGTCGATGAGCAGTTCTTC. Its protein is CASSGRQGGVDEQFF. The V and J genes are TRBV19 and TRBJ2-1; 9 positions agree with TRBD1. V was pared by 5 bases and J by 8 bases, with 10 bases of the junction left unmatched. This CDR3 comprises 15 residues. Per the germline V gene, CDR1 is LNHDA and CDR2 is SQIVND (reference sequence).

J is TRBJ2-3 and V is TRBV6-6; TRBD2 agrees at 11 bases. This CDR3 has 16 residues. V lost 7 bases and J lost 5; bases outside the gene matches: 11. Germline-derived CDR1 and CDR2 are MNHNY and SVGAGI (reference sequence). The CDR3 region has the DNA TGTGCCAGCAAACGTTCGACTAGCGGGGTTAGAGATACGCAGTATTTT. This encodes CASKRSTSGVRDTQYF.

This chain connects TRBV6-1 to TRBJ2-7; TRBD2 aligns across 9 bases. This CDR3 spans 13 amino acids. Germline V gene data show CDR1 as MNHNS and CDR2 as SASEGT. The trim removed 6 bases at V and 5 bases at J, leaving 5 bases unmatched. In DNA, the CDR3 is TGTGCCAGCAGATTAGCGGGAGTCCACGAGCAGTACTTC. Protein: CASRLAGVHEQYF.

The chain links TRBV28 to TRBJ2-4, with D perhaps given as TRBD1 or TRBD2 (5 bases each). The germline V gene encodes CDR1 MDHEN and CDR2 SYDVKM. Trimming took 5 bases from V and 0 from J, leaving 11 bases between them. This CDR3 contains 15 residues. Written as DNA, the CDR3 is TGTGCCAGCAGTAGGCCCGGGACAGCCAAAAACATTCAGTACTTC. Translation: CASSRPGTAKNIQYF.

V and J are TRBV9 and TRBJ2-5, with 8 bases lining up with TRBD2. The CDR3 covers 18 residues. Germline V gene sequence: CDR1 SGDLS, CDR2 YYNGEE. The V and J ends lost 0 bases and 5 bases, in that order; junction bases with no gene match: 15. The CDR3 coding sequence is TGTGCCAGCAGCGTAGGGCGGGCGGGAGGAGCGGGTAAGGAGACCCAGTACTTC. It codes for CASSVGRAGGAGKETQYF. Drawing the rest from reference TRBV9 and TRBJ2-5, the complete variable domain is DSGVTQTPKHLITATGQRVTLRCSPRSGDLSVYWYQQSLDQGLQFLIQYYNGEERAKGNILERFSAQQFPDLHSELNLSSLELGDSALYFCASSVGRAGGAGKETQYFGPGTRLLVL.

The chain is built from TRBV5-6 and TRBJ2-7; 7 nucleotides line up with TRBD1. CDR3 length: 15 amino acids. The V gene end was trimmed by 2 bases and the J gene end by 0 bases; junction bases not matched to a gene: 5. Germline V CDR1 and CDR2: SGHDT, YYEEEE. CDR3 in DNA: TGTGCCAGCAGCTTTCCGGGACAGAGCTCCTACGAGCAGTACTTC. It translates to CASSFPGQSSYEQYF.

This chain connects TRBV19 to TRBJ2-2; 12 positions match TRBD2. V gave up 5 bases and J gave up 4 bases; unmatched junction bases: 8. Per germline, CDR1 LNHDA and CDR2 SQIVND (reference sequence). This CDR3 has 17 residues. The CDR3 DNA sequence: TGTGCCAGTAGTGCACGACTAGCGGGAGCTAGCACCGGGGAGCTGTTTTTT. Its translation: CASSARLAGASTGELFF.

The gene calls are TRBV11-2 and TRBJ2-1; the match to TRBD2 covers 8 bases. The V gene end was trimmed by 5 bases and the J gene end by 9 bases; junction bases not matched to a gene: 21. Per the germline V gene, CDR1 is SGHAT and CDR2 is FQNNGV. The CDR3 contains 18 residues. The CDR3 spells CASSPGTAQIAGRGEQFF. In DNA, the CDR3 is TGTGCCAGCAGCCCGGGGACGGCTCAAATAGCGGGACGGGGTGAGCAGTTCTTC.

This chain connects TRBV28 to TRBJ1-1, with D hard to call. The germline V gene has CDR1 MDHEN and CDR2 SYDVKM. Deletions cut 10 bases from V and 1 base from J, with 13 bases between. The CDR3 consists of 13 residues. The CDR3 sequence: CAIIRTGNTEAFF. Here the CDR3 DNA reads TGTGCCATAATCAGGACGGGGAACACTGAAGCTTTCTTT.

The V gene is TRBV19, the J gene TRBJ2-7; TRBD2 is a possible D gene (5 bases). Germline CDR1 LNHDA, CDR2 SQIVND (reference sequence). This CDR3 has 13 residues. V shed 6 bases and J shed 6 bases, with 15 bases lying between them. The CDR3: CASRAVGVREQYF. CDR3 nucleotides: TGTGCCAGTAGAGCGGTTGGCGTGCGCGAGCAGTACTTC.

The chain is built from TRBV7-3 and TRBJ2-3; possibly TRBD2 for D (5 bases). The CDR3 has 14 amino acids. Germline CDR1 reads SGHTA; CDR2 reads FQGTGA. The V end was cut by 4 bases, the J end by 0 bases, with 8 bases between. CDR3 coding DNA: TGTGCCAGCAGCTCCGGACTCAGCACAGATACGCAGTATTTT. This codes for CASSSGLSTDTQYF.

In its sample, this clone was seen once. The chain employs TRBV5-1 and TRBJ2-5; D unresolved. CDR3 length equals 11 residues. The V gene lost 8 bases and the J gene lost 5 bases, with 10 bases spanning the gap. From germline, CDR1 is SGHRS and CDR2 YFSETQ. CDR3 DNA: TGCGCCAGTACAAATAGGGAGACCCAGTACTTC. It is translated as CASTNRETQYF. The variable domain in full, with the rest retrieved from reference TRBV5-1 and TRBJ2-5, is KAGVTQTPRYLIKTRGQQVTLSCSPISGHRSVSWYQQTPGQGLQFLFEYFSETQRNKGNFPGRFSGRQFSNSRSEMNVSTLELGDSALYLCASTNRETQYFGPGTRLLVL.

In this sample, this clone turned up once. J is TRBJ1-1 and V is TRBV19; D is ambiguous. The CDR3 length is 15 residues. Per germline, CDR1 LNHDA and CDR2 SQIVND (reference sequence). V lost 8 bases and J 4 bases, leaving 20 bases between the germline ends. The DNA for the CDR3 is TGTGCCAGTGGTGTAGGTGCCAGCTCCCTCACTGAAGCTTTCTTT. Translating it yields CASGVGASSLTEAFF.